This T cell receptor (beta chain) came from a study of spatial heterogeneity in lung cancer. Study overall: A module score for T cells, taken from matched bulk RNA-seq, correlated strongly with TCR transcript counts in tumor regions.

The time point: sample taken at primary tumor resection. Sequencing of whole RNA from tumor, nontumor lung or frozen PBMC involved no sorting. General study findings and limits: Tumors with more nonsynonymous mutations had more expanded intratumoral alpha and beta TCRs.

This clonotype was observed a handful of times. As yet, its antigen is unknown. TCR cDNA molecules each carried a unique molecular identifier. Using its own MiXCR run on the 5' RACE reads, TCRdb lists one record per CDR3 protein. The data contain approximately 3,700 distinct CDR3 sequences, approximately 5.3% of them seen just once; the ten biggest clones take up about 13%. The sequence was obtained from a female donor with early-stage non-small cell lung cancer. The material was lung tumor tissue, obtained at surgery.

The CDR3 DNA is TGTGCCAGCAGTGCAGAAGCGGGGGGCGCAGATACGCAGTATTTT. Translated: CASSAEAGGADTQYF. The chain employs TRBV2 and TRBJ2-3, with 9 positions matching TRBD2. The CDR3 is 15 amino acids. J gave up 4 bases and V 4 bases, and 6 bases lay outside the gene matches. Germline V gene lookup returns CDR1 SNHLY and CDR2 FYNNEI.